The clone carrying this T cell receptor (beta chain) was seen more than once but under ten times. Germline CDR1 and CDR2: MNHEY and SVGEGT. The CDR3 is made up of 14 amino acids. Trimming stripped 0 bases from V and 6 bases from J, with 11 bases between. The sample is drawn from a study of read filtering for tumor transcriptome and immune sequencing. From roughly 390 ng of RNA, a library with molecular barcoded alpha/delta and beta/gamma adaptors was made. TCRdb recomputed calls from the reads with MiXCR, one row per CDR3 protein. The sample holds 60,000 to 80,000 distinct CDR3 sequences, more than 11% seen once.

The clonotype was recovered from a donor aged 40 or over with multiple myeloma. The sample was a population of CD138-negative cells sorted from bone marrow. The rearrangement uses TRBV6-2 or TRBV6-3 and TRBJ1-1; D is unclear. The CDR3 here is CASSYSLARAEAFF. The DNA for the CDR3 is TGTGCCAGCAGTTACTCTCTAGCCCGTGCTGAAGCTTTCTTT.